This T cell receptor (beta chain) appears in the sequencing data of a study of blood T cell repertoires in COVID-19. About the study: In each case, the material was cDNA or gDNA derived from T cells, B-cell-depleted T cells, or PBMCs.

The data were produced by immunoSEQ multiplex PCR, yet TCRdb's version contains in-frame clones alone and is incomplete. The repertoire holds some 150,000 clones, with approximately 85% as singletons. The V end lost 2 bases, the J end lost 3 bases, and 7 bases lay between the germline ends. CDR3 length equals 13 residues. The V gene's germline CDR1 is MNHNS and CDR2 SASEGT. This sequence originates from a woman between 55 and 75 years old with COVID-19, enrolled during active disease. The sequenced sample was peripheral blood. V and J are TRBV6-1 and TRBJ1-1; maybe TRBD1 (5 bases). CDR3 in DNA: TGTGCCAGCAGTGAAACGGGGGACACTGAAGCTTTCTTT. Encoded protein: CASSETGDTEAFF.